Listed below are T cell receptor beta chains from one sample, sequenced in a study of sequential checkpoint blockade in melanoma. Assay: immunoSEQ multiplex PCR; the TCRdb copy retains only in-frame clones and omits some. The sample carries approximately 7,000 clones, more than 25% recorded once. Source: tumor tissue (inferred from file names), taken from a patient given nivolumab and ipilimumab in sequence. The receptor set was obtained from a human donor with melanoma. CDR3s include the opening cysteine and the closing phenylalanine or tryptophan. Each record gives: V gene, clone size, D gene, J gene, CDR3 DNA, CDR3 protein. A D gene is named only where the DNA matches it firmly. Expanded clones get a size class; other rows say once, few or many, or leave the size out.

v_call: TRBV5-1
clone_size: NA
d_call: NA
j_call: TRBJ1-4
cdr3_nt: TGCGCCAGCAGCTCGGACGGTGCAACTAATGAAAAACTGTTTTTT
cdr3_aa: CASSSDGATNEKLFF

v_call: TRBV28
clone_size: NA
d_call: NA
j_call: TRBJ2-1
cdr3_nt: TGTGCCAGCCCCCCCACTATCGGCCGGGAGTGGGGCAATGAGCAGTTCTTC
cdr3_aa: CASPPTIGREWGNEQFF

v_call: TRBV19
clone_size: NA
d_call: TRBD2
j_call: TRBJ2-3
cdr3_nt: TGTGCCAGTAGTCAACCGGGACTAGCGGGAGGGCCGCTGTATTTT
cdr3_aa: CASSQPGLAGGPLYF

v_call: TRBV30
clone_size: NA
d_call: TRBD2
j_call: TRBJ2-7
cdr3_nt: TGTGCCTGGAGTGGTTTGGGGGAGGGATCTCCCCACGAGCAGTACTTC
cdr3_aa: CAWSGLGEGSPHEQYF

v_call: TRBV5-1
clone_size: few
d_call: NA
j_call: TRBJ2-7
cdr3_nt: TGCGCCAGCAGTAGGGATCAAGGGTCCGGCTACGAGCAGTACTTC
cdr3_aa: CASSRDQGSGYEQYF

v_call: TRBV14
clone_size: once
d_call: NA
j_call: TRBJ2-7
cdr3_nt: TGTGCCAGCAGCCCAATTACAGGACAGAACGAGCAGTACTTC
cdr3_aa: CASSPITGQNEQYF

v_call: TRBV9
clone_size: medium-sized
d_call: NA
j_call: TRBJ1-1
cdr3_nt: TGTGCCAGCAGCTCAGCAAACACTGAAGCTTTCTTT
cdr3_aa: CASSSANTEAFF

v_call: TRBV11-3
clone_size: many
d_call: NA
j_call: TRBJ2-7
cdr3_nt: TGTGCCAGCAGCGCCGCCCGACCATCTGGATCTTACGAGCAGTACTTC
cdr3_aa: CASSAARPSGSYEQYF

v_call: TRBV6-1
clone_size: NA
d_call: TRBD1
j_call: TRBJ2-4
cdr3_nt: TGTGCCAGCAGTGAAGACAGGGGAAACATTCAGTACTTC
cdr3_aa: CASSEDRGNIQYF

v_call: TRBV30
clone_size: few
d_call: NA
j_call: TRBJ1-1
cdr3_nt: TGTGCCCAGATTAGGGGATCTATGAACACTGAAGCTTTCTTT
cdr3_aa: CAQIRGSMNTEAFF

v_call: TRBV11-3
clone_size: medium-sized
d_call: TRBD1
j_call: TRBJ1-4
cdr3_nt: TGTGCCAGCAGCCTTAATGTACTTCTAGGACAGGGGGAGGAAAAACTGTTTTTT
cdr3_aa: CASSLNVLLGQGEEKLFF

v_call: TRBV9
clone_size: many
d_call: TRBD1
j_call: TRBJ2-7
cdr3_nt: TGTGCCAGCAGCGGGGGCGGACAACCGGGACAGGGAAGCAACGAGCAGTACTTC
cdr3_aa: CASSGGGQPGQGSNEQYF

v_call: TRBV19
clone_size: NA
d_call: TRBD1
j_call: TRBJ2-3
cdr3_nt: TGTGCCAGTAGCGACAGGGGGAGAACAGATACGCAGTATTTT
cdr3_aa: CASSDRGRTDTQYF

v_call: TRBV10-2
clone_size: once
d_call: NA
j_call: TRBJ1-2
cdr3_nt: TGCGCCAGCAGTGCGTCAGGGTCCAACTATGGCTACACCTTC
cdr3_aa: CASSASGSNYGYTF

v_call: TRBV23-1
clone_size: NA
d_call: NA
j_call: TRBJ2-1
cdr3_nt: TGCGCCAGCAGCGCGACTAGTTTCAATGAGCAGTTCTTC
cdr3_aa: CASSATSFNEQFF

v_call: TRBV11-3
clone_size: NA
d_call: NA
j_call: TRBJ1-4
cdr3_nt: TGTGCCAGCAGCCCGCGGGACGGTGAAGAAAAACTGTTTTTT
cdr3_aa: CASSPRDGEEKLFF

v_call: TRBV15
clone_size: NA
d_call: NA
j_call: TRBJ2-7
cdr3_nt: TGTGCCACCAGCAGAGATAGGAGGCCGGACGAGCAGTACTTC
cdr3_aa: CATSRDRRPDEQYF

v_call: TRBV11-3
clone_size: NA
d_call: NA
j_call: TRBJ1-4
cdr3_nt: TGTGCCAGCAGCTTACTCGCAACTAATGAAAAACTGTTTTTT
cdr3_aa: CASSLLATNEKLFF

v_call: TRBV11-3
clone_size: NA
d_call: TRBD1
j_call: TRBJ1-4
cdr3_nt: TGTGCCAGCAGCGGGACGCCTGGGACAGCCGAAAAACTGTTTTTT
cdr3_aa: CASSGTPGTAEKLFF

v_call: TRBV19
clone_size: NA
d_call: NA
j_call: TRBJ1-3
cdr3_nt: TGTGCCAGCCGCCCGGGGACAGGAAACACCATATATTTT
cdr3_aa: CASRPGTGNTIYF

v_call: TRBV4-1
clone_size: few
d_call: NA
j_call: TRBJ2-1
cdr3_nt: TGCGCCAGCAGCCCGAAGGTTGAGGCTTTCCATGAGCAGTTCTTC
cdr3_aa: CASSPKVEAFHEQFF

v_call: TRBV14
clone_size: NA
d_call: NA
j_call: TRBJ2-2
cdr3_nt: TGTGCCAGCAGCTCTCTAAACACCGGGGAGCTGTTTTTT
cdr3_aa: CASSSLNTGELFF

v_call: TRBV4-1
clone_size: many
d_call: TRBD1
j_call: TRBJ1-2
cdr3_nt: TGCGCCAGCAGCCAAGATTTTTCAGGGGGCTATGGCTACACCTTC
cdr3_aa: CASSQDFSGGYGYTF

v_call: TRBV11-3
clone_size: medium-sized
d_call: NA
j_call: TRBJ2-5
cdr3_nt: TGTGCCAGCAGCTTAGGGACTGGGTTTCAGACCCAGTACTTC
cdr3_aa: CASSLGTGFQTQYF

v_call: TRBV6-8
clone_size: NA
d_call: TRBD2
j_call: TRBJ2-1
cdr3_nt: TGTGCCAGCAGTGGACTAGCGGGCACGGAGCAGTTCTTC
cdr3_aa: CASSGLAGTEQFF

v_call: TRBV11-3
clone_size: medium-sized
d_call: TRBD2
j_call: TRBJ2-5
cdr3_nt: TGTGCCAGCAGCTTACAGGGACTAGCGGGAGAGACCCAGTACTTC
cdr3_aa: CASSLQGLAGETQYF

v_call: TRBV9
clone_size: NA
d_call: NA
j_call: TRBJ2-3
cdr3_nt: TGTGCCAGCAGCCCCCGAGGAGATACGCAGTATTTT
cdr3_aa: CASSPRGDTQYF

v_call: TRBV11-3
clone_size: NA
d_call: TRBD2
j_call: TRBJ2-7
cdr3_nt: TGTGCCAGCAGCTCGCAGTTGACTAGCGGGAGCTACGAGCAGTACTTC
cdr3_aa: CASSSQLTSGSYEQYF

v_call: TRBV23-1
clone_size: NA
d_call: TRBD1
j_call: TRBJ2-4
cdr3_nt: TGCGCCAGCAGTCAACCCGGGACAGGGGCTGCCAAAAACATTCAGTACTTC
cdr3_aa: CASSQPGTGAAKNIQYF

v_call: TRBV9
clone_size: large
d_call: NA
j_call: TRBJ2-1
cdr3_nt: TGTGCCAGCAGCGTAACCGGGAGCTACAATGAGCAGTTCTTC
cdr3_aa: CASSVTGSYNEQFF

v_call: TRBV7-1
clone_size: medium-sized
d_call: NA
j_call: TRBJ2-7
cdr3_nt: TGTGCCAGCAGCTTAGGTACGGGTTACGAGCAGTACTTC
cdr3_aa: CASSLGTGYEQYF

v_call: TRBV5-1
clone_size: NA
d_call: NA
j_call: TRBJ2-1
cdr3_nt: TGCGCCAGCAGCTTGGTATCGGGGTATAGTGAGCAGTTCTTC
cdr3_aa: CASSLVSGYSEQFF

v_call: TRBV5-1
clone_size: NA
d_call: TRBD1
j_call: TRBJ1-4
cdr3_nt: TGCGCCAGCGGAGAAGGACAGGGAAATGAAAAACTGTTTTTT
cdr3_aa: CASGEGQGNEKLFF

v_call: TRBV19
clone_size: NA
d_call: NA
j_call: TRBJ1-3
cdr3_nt: TGTGCCAGTAGTATGGGTAGCTCTGGAAACACCATATATTTT
cdr3_aa: CASSMGSSGNTIYF

v_call: TRBV18
clone_size: NA
d_call: NA
j_call: TRBJ1-1
cdr3_nt: TGTGCCAGCTCACCATACGTAAACACTGAAGCTTTCTTT
cdr3_aa: CASSPYVNTEAFF

v_call: TRBV19
clone_size: NA
d_call: TRBD1
j_call: TRBJ2-3
cdr3_nt: TGTGCCAGTAGTCTCGACAGGGGCACAGATACGCAGTATTTT
cdr3_aa: CASSLDRGTDTQYF

v_call: TRBV11-3
clone_size: many
d_call: TRBD1
j_call: TRBJ2-7
cdr3_nt: TGTGCCAGCAGCCCAAGGACAGGAGCCTACGAGCAGTACTTC
cdr3_aa: CASSPRTGAYEQYF

v_call: TRBV11-3
clone_size: NA
d_call: NA
j_call: TRBJ2-5
cdr3_nt: TGTGCTAGCAGCGTAAGCTCATTCGGGGAGACCCAGTACTTC
cdr3_aa: CASSVSSFGETQYF

v_call: TRBV28
clone_size: NA
d_call: NA
j_call: TRBJ2-1
cdr3_nt: TGTGCCAGCAGTAACCGTCGGACAGAATACAATGAGCAGTTCTTC
cdr3_aa: CASSNRRTEYNEQFF

v_call: TRBV11-3
clone_size: many
d_call: NA
j_call: TRBJ1-3
cdr3_nt: TGTGCCAGCAGCTTATACGGTGTGGTTGGAAACACCATATATTTT
cdr3_aa: CASSLYGVVGNTIYF

v_call: TRBV14
clone_size: few
d_call: NA
j_call: TRBJ2-1
cdr3_nt: TGTGCCAGCAGCGTATACAATGAGCAGTTCTTC
cdr3_aa: CASSVYNEQFF

v_call: TRBV2
clone_size: NA
d_call: NA
j_call: TRBJ2-2
cdr3_nt: TGTGCCTTAATCCCCCCGAACACCGGGGAGCTGTTTTTT
cdr3_aa: CALIPPNTGELFF

v_call: TRBV6-8
clone_size: NA
d_call: TRBD1
j_call: TRBJ1-1
cdr3_nt: TGTGCCAGCAGTGCGGAAGGGGGCCTGTTGGGAGGGGAAGCTTTCTTT
cdr3_aa: CASSAEGGLLGGEAFF

v_call: TRBV11-3
clone_size: many
d_call: TRBD1
j_call: TRBJ2-2
cdr3_nt: TGTGCCAGCAGCTTAACCACCCCAGGACAGGTTAGCACCGGGGAGCTGTTTTTT
cdr3_aa: CASSLTTPGQVSTGELFF

v_call: TRBV7-6
clone_size: NA
d_call: NA
j_call: TRBJ2-3
cdr3_nt: TGTGCCAGCAGCTATGGGGTGTCGGGGAGCACAGATACGCAGTATTTT
cdr3_aa: CASSYGVSGSTDTQYF

v_call: TRBV18
clone_size: few
d_call: NA
j_call: TRBJ2-1
cdr3_nt: TGTGCCAGCTCACCACCGATGAGCACTGAGCAGTTCTTC
cdr3_aa: CASSPPMSTEQFF

v_call: TRBV6-8
clone_size: few
d_call: NA
j_call: TRBJ2-7
cdr3_nt: TGTGCCACGGCTAGGAGTTCCTACGAGCAGTACTTC
cdr3_aa: CATARSSYEQYF

v_call: TRBV19
clone_size: NA
d_call: NA
j_call: TRBJ1-5
cdr3_nt: TGTGCCAGTAATCTCGCCGGAGGGAGCAATCAGCCCCAGCATTTT
cdr3_aa: CASNLAGGSNQPQHF

v_call: TRBV28
clone_size: few
d_call: TRBD2
j_call: TRBJ2-1
cdr3_nt: TGTGCCAGCACCTTACCTGGGGGGGGCAATGAGCAGTTCTTC
cdr3_aa: CASTLPGGGNEQFF

v_call: TRBV29-1
clone_size: once
d_call: TRBD1
j_call: TRBJ1-3
cdr3_nt: TGCAGCGTTGAACCGGGACAGGGAGTCTCTGGAAACACCATATATTTT
cdr3_aa: CSVEPGQGVSGNTIYF

v_call: TRBV5-1
clone_size: NA
d_call: TRBD1
j_call: TRBJ1-1
cdr3_nt: TGCGCCAGCAGCTTGGCCCCGGGACAGGGGCCGAACACTGAAGCTTTCTTT
cdr3_aa: CASSLAPGQGPNTEAFF

v_call: TRBV11-3
clone_size: few
d_call: NA
j_call: TRBJ2-1
cdr3_nt: TGTGCCAGCAGCTTGGCGACAGGTGCCTACAATGAGCAGTTCTTC
cdr3_aa: CASSLATGAYNEQFF

v_call: TRBV7-6
clone_size: few
d_call: NA
j_call: TRBJ1-5
cdr3_nt: TGTGCCAGCAGCCCCCAACCAGGCAGCAATCAGCCCCAGCATTTT
cdr3_aa: CASSPQPGSNQPQHF

v_call: TRBV18
clone_size: few
d_call: NA
j_call: TRBJ2-1
cdr3_nt: TGTGCCAGCTCACCCTTACTGGATGAGCAGTTCTTC
cdr3_aa: CASSPLLDEQFF

v_call: TRBV14
clone_size: few
d_call: NA
j_call: TRBJ2-7
cdr3_nt: TGTGCCAGCAGCCAAGATCTGGGTTACGAGCAGTACTTC
cdr3_aa: CASSQDLGYEQYF

v_call: TRBV18
clone_size: NA
d_call: NA
j_call: TRBJ2-7
cdr3_nt: TGTGCCAGCTCACCCCCCCCGGCGTCCACCTACGAGCAGTACTTC
cdr3_aa: CASSPPPASTYEQYF

v_call: TRBV2
clone_size: NA
d_call: TRBD2
j_call: TRBJ2-1
cdr3_nt: TGTGCCAGCAGTCCTAGGACTAGCGGGAGCTTCGGTTACAATGAGCAGTTCTTC
cdr3_aa: CASSPRTSGSFGYNEQFF

v_call: TRBV9
clone_size: few
d_call: NA
j_call: TRBJ2-3
cdr3_nt: TGTGCCAGCAGTCCTTTCACAGATACGCAGTATTTT
cdr3_aa: CASSPFTDTQYF

v_call: TRBV6-8
clone_size: NA
d_call: TRBD2
j_call: TRBJ2-7
cdr3_nt: TGTGCCAGCAGTTACTCGAAGACTAGCACAGACTACGAGCAGTACTTC
cdr3_aa: CASSYSKTSTDYEQYF